This TCR beta chain was sequenced during a study of blood T cell repertoires in COVID-19. Study-level background: From the United States, Italy and Spain came samples of acute and convalescent COVID-19. The cDNA or gDNA used as material had been derived from T cells, B-cell-depleted T cells, or PBMCs.

CDR1 and CDR2 (germline): LNHDA, SQIVND (reference sequence). The CDR3 spans 13 residues. The V and J ends lost 6 bases and 10 bases, in that order; junction bases with no gene match: 10. How the authors handled the data: Using reference gene primer amplification, nucleated cell counts were estimated. Assay: immunoSEQ multiplex PCR; the TCRdb copy retains only in-frame clones and omits some. V, J and clone size are those of that table, while D and trimming were read from the DNA. This sample has 380,000 or so clones, with 70% to 90% found just once. This chain uses TRBV19 with TRBJ1-1, with 8 positions matching TRBD1. The sequence was collected from a woman in her thirties or forties with acute COVID-19. Sequencing was done on a sample of PBMCs or T cells enriched from blood (not recorded which). DNA of the CDR3: TGTGCCAGTAGGCGGCAGGGGGCATTCCGAGCTTTCTTT. This gives the protein CASRRQGAFRAFF.